This T cell receptor beta chain was sequenced for a study of cytomegalovirus exposure and HLA in healthy donors. PCR primers comprised 60 Vbeta and 13 Jbeta primers. The protocol was immunoSEQ multiplex PCR, while the TCRdb copy is restricted to in-frame clones and leaves out a portion. The sample lists roughly 110,000 clones, roughly 82% occurring once. In germline, CDR1 is GTSNPN, CDR2 SVGIG (reference sequence). This CDR3 contains 14 residues. The receptor was isolated from a woman aged 45-60 years in good health and CMV-seropositive. The gene calls are TRBV30 and TRBJ2-5; 11 bases line up with TRBD2. TRBJ2-7 matches the DNA end more closely, so the J call is doubtful. The sequencing sample was made of PBMCs. CDR3: CAWTSGGISYEQYF. CDR3 nucleotide sequence: TGTGCCTGGACTAGCGGGGGGATCTCCTACGAGCAGTACTTC.